This T cell receptor (beta chain) was obtained from a study of control samples from healthy donors and cancer patients. Sequencing used immunoSEQ multiplex PCR; TCRdb keeps in-frame clones, though not all of them. This sample yields about 51,000 clones, of which around nine tenths are seen a single time; 1.6% belongs to the top ten. The CDR3 runs to 14 residues. With 5 bases removed from V and 3 bases from J, the gap between germline ends came to 13 bases. CDR1 SGHTA and CDR2 FQGNSA come from the germline V gene. This TCR derives from a man aged 35 to 55 with colorectal cancer. The chain joins TRBV7-2 to TRBJ1-2; D is possibly TRBD1 (5 bases). Sequencing used PBMCs. The CDR3 sequence is CASSARQFHYGYTF. CDR3 coding DNA: TGTGCCAGCAGCGCGAGACAGTTTCACTATGGCTACACCTTC.